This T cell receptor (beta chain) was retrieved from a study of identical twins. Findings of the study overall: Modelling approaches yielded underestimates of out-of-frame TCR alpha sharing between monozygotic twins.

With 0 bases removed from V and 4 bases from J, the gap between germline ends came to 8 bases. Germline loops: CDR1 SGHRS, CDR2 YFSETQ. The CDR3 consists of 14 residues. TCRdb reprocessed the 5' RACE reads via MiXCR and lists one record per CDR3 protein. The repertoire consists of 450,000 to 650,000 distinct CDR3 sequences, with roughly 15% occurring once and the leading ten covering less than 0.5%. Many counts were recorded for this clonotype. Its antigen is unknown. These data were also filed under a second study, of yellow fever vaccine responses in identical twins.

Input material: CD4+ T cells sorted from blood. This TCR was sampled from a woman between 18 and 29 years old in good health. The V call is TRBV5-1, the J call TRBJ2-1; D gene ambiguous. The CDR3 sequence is CASSLAGPYNEQFF. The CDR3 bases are TGCGCCAGCAGCTTGGCCGGACCGTACAATGAGCAGTTCTTC.